These T cell receptor beta chains were read from a single sample in a study of OX40 agonist ivuxolimab in advanced cancers. Profiling relied on immunoSEQ multiplex PCR, and the TCRdb table lists in-frame clones only, not all of them. The sample lists roughly 32,000 clones; roughly 86% were seen once. The sequencing here drew on CD4+ or CD8+ T cells sorted from blood, taken in a trial of the OX40 agonist ivuxolimab. All receptors come from an adult with an advanced solid tumor such as melanoma, head and neck, liver or kidney cancer. CDR3s include the opening cysteine and the closing phenylalanine or tryptophan. D genes are given only for firm matches. A row's size may be missing; if present it is once, few, many or a size class.

d_call: NA
cdr3_length: 17
clone_size: NA
j_call: TRBJ2-2
v_call: TRBV5-1
cdr3_aa: CASSLAETGQNTGELFF
cdr3_nt: TGCGCCAGCAGCTTGGCCGAAACAGGGCAAAACACCGGGGAGCTGTTTTTT

d_call: NA
cdr3_length: 14
clone_size: NA
j_call: TRBJ2-2
v_call: TRBV28
cdr3_aa: CASRIPLVTGELFF
cdr3_nt: TGTGCCAGCAGGATCCCGCTTGTCACCGGGGAGCTGTTTTTT

d_call: TRBD2
cdr3_length: 14
clone_size: NA
j_call: TRBJ2-3
v_call: TRBV7-6
cdr3_aa: CASSHGGSPDTQYF
cdr3_nt: TGTGCCAGCAGCCACGGGGGGAGTCCAGATACGCAGTATTTT

d_call: NA
cdr3_length: 16
clone_size: NA
j_call: TRBJ2-2
v_call: TRBV5-4
cdr3_aa: CASSLLSGTRTGELFF
cdr3_nt: TGTGCCAGCAGCTTGTTATCGGGGACGAGGACCGGGGAGCTGTTTTTT

d_call: NA
cdr3_length: 13
clone_size: NA
j_call: TRBJ2-2
v_call: TRBV28
cdr3_aa: CASSLGGSGELFF
cdr3_nt: TGTGCCAGCAGTTTAGGGGGTTCCGGGGAGCTGTTTTTT

d_call: NA
cdr3_length: 12
clone_size: NA
j_call: TRBJ2-7
v_call: TRBV30
cdr3_aa: CAWTDNHYEQYF
cdr3_nt: TGTGCCTGGACCGACAACCACTACGAGCAGTACTTC

d_call: NA
cdr3_length: 17
clone_size: NA
j_call: TRBJ1-2
v_call: TRBV7-9
cdr3_aa: CASSLGPPGLPNYGYTF
cdr3_nt: TGTGCCAGCAGCTTGGGGCCTCCGGGCCTTCCTAACTATGGCTACACCTTC

d_call: TRBD1
cdr3_length: 15
clone_size: NA
j_call: TRBJ2-1
v_call: TRBV7-9
cdr3_aa: CASSPSRGHYNEQFF
cdr3_nt: TGTGCCAGCAGCCCTTCTAGGGGGCACTACAATGAGCAGTTCTTC

d_call: NA
cdr3_length: 13
clone_size: NA
j_call: TRBJ2-1
v_call: TRBV19
cdr3_aa: CASSMAGPNEQFF
cdr3_nt: TGTGCCAGTAGTATGGCCGGGCCCAATGAGCAGTTCTTC

d_call: NA
cdr3_length: 16
clone_size: NA
j_call: TRBJ1-1
v_call: TRBV5-5
cdr3_aa: CASSPPLYRVDTEAFF
cdr3_nt: TGTGCCAGCAGCCCCCCTTTGTACAGGGTGGACACTGAAGCTTTCTTT

d_call: NA
cdr3_length: 16
clone_size: NA
j_call: TRBJ2-7
v_call: TRBV4-3
cdr3_aa: CASSHVPTLTSYEQYF
cdr3_nt: TGCGCCAGCAGCCACGTACCGACTTTGACCTCCTACGAGCAGTACTTC

d_call: NA
cdr3_length: 14
clone_size: NA
j_call: TRBJ1-1
v_call: TRBV7-2
cdr3_aa: CASSLEGVGTEAFF
cdr3_nt: TGTGCCAGCAGCTTGGAAGGGGTGGGCACTGAAGCTTTCTTT

d_call: NA
cdr3_length: 16
clone_size: NA
j_call: TRBJ1-5
v_call: TRBV19
cdr3_aa: CASTPEGQGLFQPQHF
cdr3_nt: TGTGCCAGTACCCCGGAAGGGCAGGGCCTCTTTCAGCCCCAGCATTTT

d_call: NA
cdr3_length: 13
clone_size: NA
j_call: TRBJ1-1
v_call: TRBV19
cdr3_aa: CASTRKGPTEAFF
cdr3_nt: TGTGCCAGTACCCGAAAGGGACCCACTGAAGCTTTCTTT

d_call: TRBD1
cdr3_length: 12
clone_size: once
j_call: TRBJ1-2
v_call: TRBV29-1
cdr3_aa: CSGVPLDRVITF
cdr3_nt: TGCAGCGGGGTTCCCCTGGACAGGGTTATTACCTTC

d_call: NA
cdr3_length: 15
clone_size: NA
j_call: TRBJ2-3
v_call: TRBV9
cdr3_aa: CASSVDVTLGDTQYF
cdr3_nt: TGTGCCAGCAGCGTAGATGTGACCCTGGGGGATACGCAGTATTTT

d_call: NA
cdr3_length: 13
clone_size: NA
j_call: TRBJ2-7
v_call: TRBV27
cdr3_aa: CASSFYGGYEQYF
cdr3_nt: TGTGCCAGCAGTTTTTATGGCGGCTACGAGCAGTACTTC

d_call: NA
cdr3_length: 16
clone_size: NA
j_call: TRBJ2-1
v_call: TRBV29-1
cdr3_aa: CSVDLGEGAYGNEQFF
cdr3_nt: TGCAGCGTTGATTTGGGGGAAGGCGCCTACGGCAATGAGCAGTTCTTC

d_call: TRBD1
cdr3_length: 11
clone_size: NA
j_call: TRBJ1-1
v_call: TRBV20-1
cdr3_aa: CSATGTDEAFF
cdr3_nt: TGCAGTGCTACGGGGACAGATGAAGCTTTCTTT

d_call: TRBD1
cdr3_length: 14
clone_size: NA
j_call: TRBJ2-5
v_call: TRBV5-1
cdr3_aa: CASRRDRGQETQYF
cdr3_nt: TGCGCCAGCCGTCGGGACAGGGGGCAAGAGACCCAGTACTTC

d_call: NA
cdr3_length: 13
clone_size: NA
j_call: TRBJ2-1
v_call: TRBV28
cdr3_aa: CASSGRGADEQFF
cdr3_nt: TGTGCCAGCAGTGGTAGAGGGGCTGACGAGCAGTTCTTC

d_call: NA
cdr3_length: 11
clone_size: once
j_call: TRBJ2-1
v_call: TRBV13
cdr3_aa: CASSFRDEQFF
cdr3_nt: TGTGCCAGCAGCTTTAGGGATGAGCAGTTCTTC

d_call: NA
cdr3_length: 15
clone_size: NA
j_call: TRBJ2-1
v_call: TRBV25-1
cdr3_aa: CASSEYDSFYNEQFF
cdr3_nt: TGTGCCAGCAGTGAATATGATAGCTTCTACAATGAGCAGTTCTTC

d_call: TRBD1
cdr3_length: 13
clone_size: NA
j_call: TRBJ2-7
v_call: TRBV29-1
cdr3_aa: CSVPGQRTYEQYF
cdr3_nt: TGCAGCGTGCCGGGACAGAGGACCTACGAGCAGTACTTC

d_call: TRBD2
cdr3_length: 14
clone_size: NA
j_call: TRBJ2-1
v_call: TRBV5-8
cdr3_aa: CASSPGTSIYEQFF
cdr3_nt: TGTGCCAGCAGCCCCGGGACTAGTATCTATGAGCAGTTCTTC

d_call: NA
cdr3_length: 14
clone_size: NA
j_call: TRBJ2-7
v_call: TRBV19
cdr3_aa: CASSIDPWTYEQYF
cdr3_nt: TGTGCCAGTAGTATAGATCCATGGACTTACGAGCAGTACTTC

d_call: NA
cdr3_length: 14
clone_size: NA
j_call: TRBJ2-7
v_call: TRBV4-3
cdr3_aa: CASSQDRDFYEQYF
cdr3_nt: TGCGCCAGCAGCCAGGACCGGGACTTCTACGAGCAGTACTTC

d_call: NA
cdr3_length: 17
clone_size: NA
j_call: TRBJ1-5
v_call: TRBV18
cdr3_aa: CASSPTQTDGSNQPQHF
cdr3_nt: TGTGCCAGCTCACCAACCCAGACGGACGGGAGCAATCAGCCCCAGCATTTT

d_call: TRBD1
cdr3_length: 16
clone_size: NA
j_call: TRBJ1-2
v_call: TRBV11-2
cdr3_aa: CASSHTPGTGNYGYTF
cdr3_nt: TGTGCCAGCAGCCACACTCCCGGGACAGGGAACTATGGCTACACCTTC

d_call: NA
cdr3_length: 11
clone_size: NA
j_call: TRBJ1-6
v_call: TRBV27
cdr3_aa: CASRFGGSLHF
cdr3_nt: TGTGCCAGCAGATTTGGGGGGTCCCTCCACTTT

d_call: TRBD2
cdr3_length: 15
clone_size: NA
j_call: TRBJ2-1
v_call: TRBV27
cdr3_aa: CASSLQTSGGYEQFF
cdr3_nt: TGTGCCAGCAGTTTACAGACTAGCGGGGGTTATGAGCAGTTCTTC

d_call: NA
cdr3_length: 15
clone_size: NA
j_call: TRBJ2-4
v_call: TRBV7-9
cdr3_aa: CASSDALGLKNIQYF
cdr3_nt: TGTGCCAGCAGCGATGCGCTAGGACTCAAAAACATTCAGTACTTC

d_call: NA
cdr3_length: 15
clone_size: NA
j_call: TRBJ2-3
v_call: TRBV6-5
cdr3_aa: CASRLRGPGTDTQYF
cdr3_nt: TGTGCCAGCAGGCTAAGGGGACCCGGCACAGATACGCAGTATTTT

d_call: NA
cdr3_length: 15
clone_size: NA
j_call: TRBJ2-1
v_call: TRBV28
cdr3_aa: CASAYRDRLGGEQFF
cdr3_nt: TGTGCCAGCGCATACCGGGACCGCCTTGGGGGGGAGCAGTTCTTC

d_call: NA
cdr3_length: 13
clone_size: NA
j_call: TRBJ1-3
v_call: TRBV29-1
cdr3_aa: CSAMTGAGNTIYF
cdr3_nt: TGCAGCGCCATGACAGGTGCTGGAAACACCATATATTTT

d_call: NA
cdr3_length: 11
clone_size: NA
j_call: TRBJ2-2
v_call: TRBV19
cdr3_aa: CASSANGELFF
cdr3_nt: TGTGCCAGTAGTGCAAACGGGGAGCTGTTTTTT

d_call: NA
cdr3_length: 14
clone_size: NA
j_call: TRBJ2-7
v_call: TRBV5-4
cdr3_aa: CASSDQGIAYEQYF
cdr3_nt: TGTGCCAGCAGCGACCAGGGGATTGCCTACGAGCAGTACTTC

d_call: NA
cdr3_length: 14
clone_size: NA
j_call: TRBJ2-1
v_call: TRBV27
cdr3_aa: CASSPTSSYNEQFF
cdr3_nt: TGTGCCAGCAGTCCCACAAGCTCCTACAATGAGCAGTTCTTC

d_call: TRBD2
cdr3_length: 14
clone_size: few
j_call: TRBJ2-7
v_call: TRBV7-2
cdr3_aa: CASSFASGGYEQYF
cdr3_nt: TGTGCCAGCAGCTTTGCTAGCGGGGGCTACGAGCAGTACTTC

d_call: NA
cdr3_length: 15
clone_size: many
j_call: TRBJ2-7
v_call: TRBV28
cdr3_aa: CASSNYRSSSYEQYF
cdr3_nt: TGTGCCAGCAGTAACTACAGGAGTAGCTCCTACGAGCAGTACTTC

d_call: NA
cdr3_length: 15
clone_size: NA
j_call: TRBJ1-1
v_call: TRBV5-1
cdr3_aa: CASSLGQGLGNEAFF
cdr3_nt: TGCGCCAGCAGCTTGGGGCAGGGGCTAGGGAATGAAGCTTTCTTT

d_call: NA
cdr3_length: 15
clone_size: medium-sized
j_call: TRBJ1-2
v_call: TRBV7-8
cdr3_aa: CASSLAQGRLDGYTF
cdr3_nt: TGTGCCAGCAGCTTAGCACAGGGACGACTGGATGGCTACACCTTC

d_call: TRBD1
cdr3_length: 17
clone_size: NA
j_call: TRBJ1-1
v_call: TRBV5-1
cdr3_aa: CASSLVAHGQVNTEAFF
cdr3_nt: TGCGCCAGCAGCTTGGTAGCCCACGGACAGGTGAACACTGAAGCTTTCTTT

d_call: NA
cdr3_length: 22
clone_size: once
j_call: TRBJ1-6
v_call: TRBV21-1
cdr3_aa: CASSSLCPIIGFLGPGNSPLHF
cdr3_nt: TGTGCCAGCAGCTCCCTCTGCCCAATAATCGGATTTTTGGGACCCGGTAATTCACCCCTCCACTTT

d_call: NA
cdr3_length: 14
clone_size: NA
j_call: TRBJ2-1
v_call: TRBV10-3
cdr3_aa: CAISEGGQYNEQFF
cdr3_nt: TGTGCCATCAGTGAGGGAGGGCAGTACAATGAGCAGTTCTTC

d_call: TRBD2
cdr3_length: 17
clone_size: NA
j_call: TRBJ2-3
v_call: TRBV13
cdr3_aa: CASSPTGTSGGAHTQYF
cdr3_nt: TGTGCCAGCAGTCCTACCGGGACTAGCGGGGGGGCACATACGCAGTATTTT

d_call: TRBD2
cdr3_length: 14
clone_size: NA
j_call: TRBJ2-1
v_call: TRBV19
cdr3_aa: CASHSGGDYNEQFF
cdr3_nt: TGTGCCAGCCATAGCGGGGGGGACTACAATGAGCAGTTCTTC

d_call: NA
cdr3_length: 14
clone_size: few
j_call: TRBJ2-5
v_call: TRBV10-2
cdr3_aa: CASSERLDPPDQYF
cdr3_nt: TGCGCCAGCAGTGAAAGGCTGGACCCCCCGGACCAGTACTTC

d_call: TRBD1
cdr3_length: 17
clone_size: NA
j_call: TRBJ1-4
v_call: TRBV14
cdr3_aa: CASSQGGWTGINEKLFF
cdr3_nt: TGTGCCAGCAGCCAGGGCGGATGGACAGGGATAAATGAAAAACTGTTTTTT

d_call: NA
cdr3_length: 14
clone_size: NA
j_call: TRBJ2-3
v_call: TRBV5-1
cdr3_aa: CASSLPDGLDTQYF
cdr3_nt: TGCGCCAGCAGCCTTCCCGACGGCTTGGATACGCAGTATTTT

d_call: NA
cdr3_length: 14
clone_size: NA
j_call: TRBJ1-6
v_call: TRBV28
cdr3_aa: CASSFPDRNSPLHF
cdr3_nt: TGTGCCAGCAGTTTCCCGGACCGCAATTCACCCCTCCACTTT

d_call: NA
cdr3_length: 15
clone_size: NA
j_call: TRBJ1-2
v_call: TRBV7-9
cdr3_aa: CASSLQGGDNYGYTF
cdr3_nt: TGTGCCAGCAGCTTGCAGGGAGGGGATAACTATGGCTACACCTTC

d_call: NA
cdr3_length: 15
clone_size: NA
j_call: TRBJ1-2
v_call: TRBV14
cdr3_aa: CASSQQTRGRYGYTF
cdr3_nt: TGTGCCAGCAGCCAACAGACCAGGGGCCGCTATGGCTACACCTTC

d_call: NA
cdr3_length: 16
clone_size: NA
j_call: TRBJ2-7
v_call: TRBV7-9
cdr3_aa: CASSSTTGTSAYEQYF
cdr3_nt: TGTGCCAGCAGCTCCACCACCGGGACCTCCGCCTACGAGCAGTACTTC

d_call: TRBD1
cdr3_length: 15
clone_size: NA
j_call: TRBJ2-7
v_call: TRBV5-1
cdr3_aa: CASSSEQGGRNEQYF
cdr3_nt: TGCGCCAGCAGCTCCGAACAGGGGGGACGGAACGAGCAGTACTTC

d_call: TRBD2
cdr3_length: 15
clone_size: NA
j_call: TRBJ2-1
v_call: TRBV5-4
cdr3_aa: CASSPSGGENNEQFF
cdr3_nt: TGTGCCAGCAGCCCTAGCGGGGGAGAGAACAATGAGCAGTTCTTC

d_call: NA
cdr3_length: 16
clone_size: NA
j_call: TRBJ2-7
v_call: TRBV18
cdr3_aa: CASSPGGGSAPYEQYF
cdr3_nt: TGTGCCAGCTCACCGGGTGGGGGGAGTGCCCCCTACGAGCAGTACTTC

d_call: NA
cdr3_length: 9
clone_size: NA
j_call: TRBJ2-2
v_call: TRBV29-1
cdr3_aa: CSVAGELFF
cdr3_nt: TGCAGCGTTGCTGGGGAGCTGTTTTTT